The clone carrying this TCR beta chain occurred once. The CDR3 contains 15 residues. The V gene lost 0 bases and the J gene lost 11 bases, with 14 bases spanning the gap. Clones were sequenced by immunoSEQ multiplex PCR, and TCRdb holds only the in-frame ones, with some missing. The sample consists of about 130,000 clones, 80% to 95% of them appearing once. The entry originates in a study of control samples from healthy donors and cancer patients. The sequencing input was blood. The sequence came from a man between 40 and 49 years old in good health. V is TRBV23-1 and J is TRBJ1-6; no clear D. TRBV23-1 is an ORF, with its function uncertain. The CDR3 bases are TGCGCCAGCAGTCAATCAGGGCGACAACATACACCCCTCCACTTT. Encoded protein: CASSQSGRQHTPLHF.